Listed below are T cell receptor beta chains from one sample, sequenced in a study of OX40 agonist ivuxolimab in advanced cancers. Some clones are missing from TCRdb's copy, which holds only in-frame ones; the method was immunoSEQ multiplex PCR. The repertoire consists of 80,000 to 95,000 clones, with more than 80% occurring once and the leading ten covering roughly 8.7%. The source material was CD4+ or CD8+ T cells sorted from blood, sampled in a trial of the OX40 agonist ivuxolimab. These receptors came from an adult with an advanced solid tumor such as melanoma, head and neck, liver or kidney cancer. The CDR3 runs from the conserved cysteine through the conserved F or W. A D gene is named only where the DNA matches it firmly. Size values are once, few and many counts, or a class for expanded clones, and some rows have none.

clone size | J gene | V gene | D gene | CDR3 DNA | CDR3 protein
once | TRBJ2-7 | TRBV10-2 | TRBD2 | TGCGCCAGCAGTTCTCCGGGACTAGACTACGAGCAGTACTTC | CASSSPGLDYEQYF
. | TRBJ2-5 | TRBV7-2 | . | TGTGCCAGCAGCCGGTACCAAGAGACCCAGTACTTC | CASSRYQETQYF
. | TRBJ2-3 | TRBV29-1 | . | TGCAGCGTCGCACGGAGGGGAAGGTATGTCGGGAGCACAGATACGCAGTATTTT | CSVARRGRYVGSTDTQYF
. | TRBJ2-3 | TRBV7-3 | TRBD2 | TGTGCCAGCAGCCACCAGCCGCCAGCGGGAGGTAGCACAGATACGCAGTATTTT | CASSHQPPAGGSTDTQYF
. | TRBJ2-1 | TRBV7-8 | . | TGTGCCAGCATGCCGCCGTTGTGGGATGAGCAGTTCTTC | CASMPPLWDEQFF
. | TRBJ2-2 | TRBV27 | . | TGTGCCAGCAGTTTAAGGACAGCCACCGGGGAGCTGTTTTTT | CASSLRTATGELFF
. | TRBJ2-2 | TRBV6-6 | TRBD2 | TGTGCCAGCAGTTACTTGCTAGCGGGCACCGGGGAGCTGTTTTTT | CASSYLLAGTGELFF
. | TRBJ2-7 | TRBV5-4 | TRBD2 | TGTGCCAGCAGTTCCGGGACTAGCGGGAGGAAGGTTTACGAGCAGTACTTC | CASSSGTSGRKVYEQYF
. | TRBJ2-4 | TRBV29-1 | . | TGCAGCGTTGTTTGGGAAGCCAAAAACATTCAGTACTTC | CSVVWEAKNIQYF
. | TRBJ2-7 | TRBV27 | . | TGTGCCAGCAGTCCCGCTGGCGGAGCAAGCTCCTACGAGCAGTACTTC | CASSPAGGASSYEQYF
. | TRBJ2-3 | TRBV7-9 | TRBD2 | TGTGCCAGCAGCTGGGGACTAGCGGGCCGGGGCACAGATACGCAGTATTTT | CASSWGLAGRGTDTQYF
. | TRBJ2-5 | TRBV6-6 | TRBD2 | TGTGCCGGCAGTCCTGGGACTAGCGGGAACTTC | CAGSPGTSGNF
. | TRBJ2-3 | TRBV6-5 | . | TGTGCCAGCAGTTACCAGGGGTCGGGTTATACGCAGTATTTT | CASSYQGSGYTQYF
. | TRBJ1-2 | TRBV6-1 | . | TGTGCCAGCAGTGAAGGGGTAGGGTATGGCTACACCTTC | CASSEGVGYGYTF
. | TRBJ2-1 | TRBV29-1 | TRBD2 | TGCAGCGTTGAATGGACTAGCGGGAGTATGAATGAGCAGTTCTTC | CSVEWTSGSMNEQFF
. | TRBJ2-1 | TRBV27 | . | TGTGCCAGCAGTTTAGGAGAGAGGCCCTACAATGAGCAGTTCTTC | CASSLGERPYNEQFF
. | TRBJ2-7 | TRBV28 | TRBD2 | TGTGCCAGCAGTTTATCGGGGGGACCCTACGAGCAGTACTTC | CASSLSGGPYEQYF
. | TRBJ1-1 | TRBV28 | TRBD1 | TGTGCCAGCAAAACAGGGGTGTTCACTGAAGCTTTCTTT | CASKTGVFTEAFF
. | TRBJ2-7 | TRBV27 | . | TGTGCCAGCAGTTCCGACAGATACGAGCAGTACTTC | CASSSDRYEQYF
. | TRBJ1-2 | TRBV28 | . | TGTGCCAGCAGTTCCATTAGGGGGGCTAACTATGGCTACACCTTC | CASSSIRGANYGYTF
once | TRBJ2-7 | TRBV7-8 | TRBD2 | TGTGCCAGCAGCTTCTTTAGCGGGAAGTCCTACGAGCAGTACTTC | CASSFFSGKSYEQYF